This TCR beta chain was recorded in a study of OX40 agonist ivuxolimab in advanced cancers. About the study: Ivuxolimab, which patients received intravenously every 2 weeks, was dosed at 0.01 to 10 mg/kg.

Germline CDR1 and CDR2: MGHRA and YSYEKL. The ends were cut back, 0 bases at V and 0 bases at J, with 15 bases in the middle. CDR3 length equals 18 residues. Findings and caveats of the study: At 0.1-3.0 mg/kg, partial responders had clonal expansion among the lowest observed.

Clones were read by immunoSEQ multiplex PCR, and TCRdb kept only the in-frame ones, dropping some. The table includes tens of thousands of clones, around 92% detected once. With regard to this clone: The target antigen is unknown.

The V call is TRBV4-1, the J call TRBJ2-4, with D hard to call. The sequencing used CD4+ or CD8+ T cells sorted from blood, collected in a trial of the OX40 agonist ivuxolimab. This receptor was obtained from an adult with an advanced solid tumor such as melanoma, head and neck, liver or kidney cancer. CDR3 residues: CASSQEFMRGVAKNIQYF. In nucleotides, the CDR3 is TGCGCCAGCAGCCAAGAATTCATGCGCGGAGTAGCCAAAAACATTCAGTACTTC.